A single sample is the source of the 20 T cell receptor beta chains below, sequenced in a study of blood T cell repertoires in COVID-19. Sequenced by immunoSEQ multiplex PCR; TCRdb stores in-frame clones only, minus some. The sample lists about 200,000 clones, 85% to 90% seen once, with almost 4.5% in the top ten. Sequenced sample: peripheral blood. The receptor source for this set is a man in his fifties with acute or convalescent COVID-19.

The chain recombines TRBV2 with TRBJ1-4; D ambiguous. The V and J ends lost 3 bases and 4 bases respectively, with 9 bases between them. The germline V gene has CDR1 SNHLY and CDR2 FYNNEI. The CDR3 extends over 14 amino acids. This chain's CDR3 is CASSDGQINEKLFF. CDR3 sequence (DNA): TGTGCCAGCAGTGATGGGCAAATTAATGAAAAACTGTTTTTT.

The gene calls are TRBV5-1 and TRBJ1-1, with D possibly TRBD1 on 5 matching bases. The CDR3 length is 14 residues. Between the trimmed V and J ends, which lost 4 bases and 1 base, there was a span of 11 bases. Looked up from germline, CDR1 is SGHRS and CDR2 is YFSETQ. The CDR3 sequence is CASSGGTRNTEAFF. In DNA form, the CDR3 reads TGCGCCAGCAGCGGGGGGACGAGGAACACTGAAGCTTTCTTT.

This clone was detected only once. V is TRBV19 and J is TRBJ1-2, with TRBD1 matching over 11 bases. Germline assignment: CDR1 LNHDA and CDR2 SQIVND (reference sequence). The CDR3 covers 15 residues. V was clipped by 7 bases and J by 7 bases; unmatched bases: 11. The CDR3, as DNA: TGTGCCAGTACCATTGCAGGACAGGGGGCGCGTGGCTACACCTTC. Amino acids: CASTIAGQGARGYTF.

V is TRBV7-9 and J is TRBJ1-1; 7 bases line up with TRBD1. The V gene's germline CDR1 is SEHNR and CDR2 FQNEAQ (reference sequence). The CDR3 is made up of 15 amino acids. CDR3 amino acids: CASSILRGLDTEAFF. In DNA form, the CDR3 reads TGTGCGTCCTCAATATTGAGGGGGCTCGACACTGAAGCTTTCTTT.

V is TRBV19 and J is TRBJ2-3; 8 bases map to TRBD1. Looked up from germline, CDR1 is LNHDA and CDR2 is SQIVND (reference sequence). The CDR3 is 16 amino acids. The ends lost 5 bases at V and 0 bases at J; junction bases unmatched: 7. The CDR3 DNA reads as TGTGCCAGTAGTGGGGGACAGGCGGTTAGCACAGATACGCAGTATTTT. As protein: CASSGGQAVSTDTQYF.

This clone was found a few times. V gene TRBV12-3 or TRBV12-4 combines with J gene TRBJ2-5, with a weak D call TRBD1 (6 bases). The V gene lost 5 bases and the J gene lost 9 bases, with 16 bases spanning the gap. This CDR3 contains 13 residues. CDR3 residues: CASSPQGVGAQYF. The DNA for the CDR3 is TGTGCCAGCAGTCCACAGGGAGTCGGGGCCCAGTACTTC.

This clone was detected once. The V and J genes are TRBV19 and TRBJ2-2, with D unclear. V gave up 1 base and J gave up 2 bases, with 8 bases separating them. Germline V gene lookup returns CDR1 LNHDA and CDR2 SQIVND (reference sequence). The CDR3 has 15 residues. The CDR3 region has the DNA TGTGCCAGTAGTATAGGCGGATTTAACACCGGGGAGCTGTTTTTT. Its translation: CASSIGGFNTGELFF.

V is TRBV5-1 and J is TRBJ1-4; no definite D call. Germline V lookup: CDR1 SGHRS, CDR2 YFSETQ. The CDR3 extends over 13 amino acids. The V end was cut by 5 bases, the J end by 8 bases, with 13 bases between. In DNA, the CDR3 is TGCGCCAGCAGGCAAGTGGTGGGCGAAAAACTGTTTTTT. Protein product: CASRQVVGEKLFF.

The chain recombines TRBV5-1 with TRBJ2-2, with D perhaps TRBD1 (5 bases). Germline V gives CDR1 SGHRS, CDR2 YFSETQ. The V gene lost 3 bases and the J gene lost 7 bases, with 10 bases spanning the gap. This CDR3 contains 13 residues. The CDR3: CASSSQANGELFF. The CDR3 DNA reads as TGCGCCAGCAGCTCACAGGCGAACGGGGAGCTGTTTTTT.

This clone was seen a single time. Other DNA sequences of this sample code for an identical CDR3. V and J are TRBV14 and TRBJ2-7; D is undetermined. This CDR3 is 13 amino acids long. Germline CDR1 and CDR2: SGHDN and FVKESK. Trimming left V 1 base short and J 2 bases short, with 6 bases between. The CDR3 nucleotides read TGTGCCAGCAGCCAAGCCCCTCCCTACGAGCAGTACTTC. It encodes CASSQAPPYEQYF.

J is TRBJ1-1 and V is TRBV3-1 (or the pseudogene TRBV3-2), with D possibly matching TRBD1 (5 bases). Germline V gene lookup returns CDR1 LGHDT and CDR2 YNNKEL (reference sequence). With 2 bases removed from V and 5 bases from J, the gap between germline ends came to 9 bases. This CDR3 has 13 amino acids. For the CDR3, the DNA is TGTGCCAGCAGCCAACGGGGGGTAACTGAAGCTTTCTTT. This sequence encodes CASSQRGVTEAFF.

The chain combines TRBV6-6 with TRBJ1-5, with unresolved D. Germline CDR1 reads MNHNY; CDR2 reads SVGAGI (reference sequence). Trimming took off 2 bases at V and 7 bases at J, with 12 bases between the two ends. The CDR3 sequence is 14 residues long. CDR3 DNA: TGTGCCAGCAGTTACGGTGGTAGCTGGCAGCCCCAGCATTTT. It encodes CASSYGGSWQPQHF.

The chain has TRBV5-4 and TRBJ1-1; D unresolved. V was pared by 1 base and J by 1 base, with 5 bases between. The CDR3 is 13 amino acids. Germline V gives CDR1 SGHNT, CDR2 YYREEE (reference sequence). CDR3 DNA: TGTGCCAGCAGCTTGACAGAGAACACTGAAGCTTTCTTT. Its translation is CASSLTENTEAFF.

This chain connects TRBV7-8 to TRBJ2-7; 9 bases fit TRBD1. The CDR3 spans 14 residues. Germline-derived CDR1 and CDR2 are SGHVS and FQNEAQ. The V segment lost 4 bases and the J segment 2 bases; nucleotides outside the gene matches: 3. This chain's CDR3 is CASSSGQGAYEQYF. The CDR3 DNA is TGTGCCAGCAGCTCGGGACAGGGAGCCTACGAGCAGTACTTC.

V is TRBV27 and J is TRBJ1-2; 9 nucleotides match TRBD1. CDR1 MNHEY and CDR2 SMNVEV come from the germline V gene (reference sequence). CDR3 length equals 13 residues. Trimming at V came to 5 bases and at J to 8 bases, leaving 6 bases not matched to a gene. The CDR3 region is CASSPWTGEGYTF. CDR3 nucleotide sequence: TGTGCCAGCAGTCCATGGACAGGGGAGGGCTACACCTTC.

This chain joins TRBV5-1 and TRBJ1-4, with 9 nucleotides matching TRBD1. Per germline, CDR1 SGHRS and CDR2 YFSETQ. Losses at the gene ends were 1 base for V and 7 bases for J; bases not matched to a gene: 14. The CDR3 spans 18 residues. Written as DNA, the CDR3 is TGCGCCAGCAGCTTGTCTTTGGCCACCGGGACAGGGTCTGAAAAACTGTTTTTT. Translating it yields CASSLSLATGTGSEKLFF. Full variable domain (rest looked up from reference TRBV5-1 and TRBJ1-4): KAGVTQTPRYLIKTRGQQVTLSCSPISGHRSVSWYQQTPGQGLQFLFEYFSETQRNKGNFPGRFSGRQFSNSRSEMNVSTLELGDSALYLCASSLSLATGTGSEKLFFGSGTQLSVL.

This clone occurred a few times. The chain carries TRBV24-1 and TRBJ2-2, with TRBD1 matching 7 bases. CDR1 is KGHDR and CDR2 is SFDVKD in the germline V gene. The CDR3 has 12 residues. V lost 10 bases to trimming and J lost 7 bases; unmatched junction nucleotides: 5. CDR3 nucleotide sequence: TGTGCCACTGAGGGGGCCGGCGGGGAGCTGTTTTTT. It codes for CATEGAGGELFF.

The chain recombines TRBV14 with TRBJ1-1; a possible D gene is TRBD1 (6 bases). Germline CDR1 is SGHDN and CDR2 is FVKESK. The ends were cut back, 0 bases at V and 7 bases at J, with 15 bases in the middle. The CDR3 covers 15 residues. The CDR3 sequence: CASSQDRRQGFEAFF. The CDR3 DNA reads TGTGCCAGCAGCCAAGATCGGCGGCAGGGGTTTGAAGCTTTCTTT.

The chain recombines TRBV6-5 with TRBJ2-7; TRBD1 aligns across 7 bases. J was trimmed by 5 bases and V by 4 bases; bases with no gene match: 14. This CDR3 region has 16 residues. Germline loops: CDR1 MNHEY, CDR2 SVGAGI. The CDR3 bases are TGTGCCAGCAGTTTACGGGGCCACAGGGGTAAGGACGAGCAGTACTTC. It codes for CASSLRGHRGKDEQYF.

CDR3 residues: CASRLGEGTYDTQYF. DNA of the CDR3: TGTGCCAGCAGGCTTGGGGAGGGGACATACGATACGCAGTATTTT. V is TRBV6-5 and J is TRBJ2-3; D is possibly TRBD2 (7 bases). CDR3 length equals 15 residues. Germline CDR1 and CDR2: MNHEY and SVGAGI. V gave up 6 bases and J gave up 6 bases, with 19 bases separating them.